The sample holds a few counts of the clone carrying this TCR beta chain. Its antigen is as yet unknown. Mismatch with germline at one junction end may stem from a read error. Tregs were sorted as CD4+CD25+CD127-/low cells. This CDR3 is 13 amino acids long. The germline V gene encodes CDR1 DFQATT and CDR2 SNEGSKA (reference sequence). Constant-region reverse primers amplified full-length variable regions, followed by semi-nested Nested Universal Primer A PCR. TCRdb recomputed calls from the 5' RACE reads with MiXCR, one row per CDR3 protein. The data hold some 30,000 distinct CDR3 sequences, with over 20% observed a single time. Study outcomes and limitations: Tumor-infiltrating Treg TCR alpha and beta sequences overlapped most with tumor naive CD4+ T cells, then blood naive.

The chain combines TRBV20-1 with TRBJ2-1; no definite D call. The receptor comes from a female donor with breast cancer. Sequencing input: tumor-infiltrating Tregs sorted from the breast tumor. The CDR3 is CSARDHLRNEQIF. As DNA, the CDR3 is TGCAGTGCTAGAGATCATCTAAGGAATGAGCAGATCTTC.